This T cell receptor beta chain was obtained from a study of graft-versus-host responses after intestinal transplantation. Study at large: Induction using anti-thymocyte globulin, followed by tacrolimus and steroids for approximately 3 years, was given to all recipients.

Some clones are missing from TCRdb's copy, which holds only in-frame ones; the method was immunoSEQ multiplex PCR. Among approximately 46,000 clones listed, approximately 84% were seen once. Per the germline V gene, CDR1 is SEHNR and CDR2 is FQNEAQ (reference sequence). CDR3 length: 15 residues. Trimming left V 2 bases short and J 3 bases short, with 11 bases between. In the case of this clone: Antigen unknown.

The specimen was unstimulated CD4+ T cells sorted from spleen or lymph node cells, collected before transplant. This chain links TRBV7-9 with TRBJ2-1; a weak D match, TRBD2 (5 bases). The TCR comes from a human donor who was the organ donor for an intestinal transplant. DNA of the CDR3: TGTGCCAGCAGCTTACTCCCTGGGAGCTACAATGAGCAGTTCTTC. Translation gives CASSLLPGSYNEQFF.